The rows below give T cell receptor beta chains drawn from one sample of a study of T cell responses to AZD1222 COVID-19 vaccine. Data came from immunoSEQ multiplex PCR; TCRdb stores just in-frame clones and leaves some out. The sample includes around 160,000 clones, more than 75% seen only once; the top ten take around 5.2%. Material: peripheral blood, obtained on day 0 of AZD1222 vaccination. These receptors originate from an adult in good health. CDR3s include the opening cysteine and the closing phenylalanine or tryptophan. The order of the fields is clone size, D gene, V gene, CDR3 protein. A D gene is named only where the DNA matches it firmly. Clone size, where shown, is once, few, many, or a class for clones that have expanded.

>.|.|TRBV4-2
CASSQGGRVDTGELFF
>.|TRBD1|TRBV25-1
CASSPWTGETDTQYF
>.|TRBD1|TRBV7-8
CASSPRQGVGTDTQYF
>.|.|TRBV28
CASSLIDGLAKNIQYF
>.|.|TRBV7-8
CASSLVGGGEDEQFF
>.|TRBD1|TRBV5-4
CASSVNIGTGQETQYF
>.|TRBD1|TRBV12-3/TRBV12-4
CASSPGQDEKLFF
>.|.|TRBV9
CASSTGPGYGYTF
>.|.|TRBV19
CATQGLQHNEQFF
>.|.|TRBV4-2
CASSSQTGSPGEKLFF
>.|.|TRBV2
CASSRQPLEQYF
>.|TRBD1|TRBV4-1
CASSQASGGSQPQHF
>.|.|TRBV7-2
CASRPNLGAGNTIYF
>.|.|TRBV7-9
CASRGAEAFF
>.|TRBD1|TRBV7-9
CASSERQGLGADTQYF
>.|TRBD1|TRBV27
CASSLTGAYEQYF
>once|.|TRBV6-1
CASSDSNYGYTF
>.|TRBD2|TRBV10-3
CAINREGRVEQYF
>once|.|TRBV2
CASSRQRPTTQYF
>.|.|TRBV10-3
CAISLTRLATNTGELFF
>.|TRBD2|TRBV4-3
CASSQVDGGGRDTQYF
>.|.|TRBV7-3
CASSLNGGSYEQYF
>.|TRBD1|TRBV11-2
CASSSPGTGMNEQYF
>.|.|TRBV13
CASSLGRAVNTEAFF
>.|TRBD2|TRBV7-2
CASSPSSGRAHEQYF
>once|.|TRBV4-2
CASSQETFHIGNQPQHF
>.|.|TRBV6-5
CASAFLRVRDTIYF
>.|TRBD1|TRBV18
CASSPDRGAGELFF
>.|.|TRBV6-5
CASSYGSGTGELFF
>.|.|TRBV6-2/TRBV6-3
CASSYSKGLSSYNEQFF
>.|TRBD1|TRBV28
CASSLVRGNEQFF